This T cell receptor (beta chain) originates from a study of human T cells and chemical hapten exposure. The wider study: Each week of the approximately 24-week study, patients had diphenylcyclopropenone applied to the scalp.

With regard to this clonotype: At one of its ends the junction is not consistent with the germline gene, which may arise from a read error.

TCRdb re-analysed the RACE reads in MiXCR, keeping a single row per CDR3 protein. Of about 400,000 distinct CDR3 sequences in the sample, about 6% were seen once. This CDR3 contains 14 residues. Germline V CDR1 and CDR2: LGHDT, YNNKEL (reference sequence). Time point in this sample: patch test 2, 6 weeks after DPC sensitization. Treatment noted: therapeutic diphenylcyclopropenone sensitization with weekly scalp DPC. Alopecia patients deemed DPC-suitable, aged 18 to 70, excluding pregnancy. The TCR sequence derives from a woman aged 18-29 years with alopecia areata. Some clones in this sample may be carry-over from other donors' samples. The specimen comprised whole blood, sampled in connection with sensitization to the hapten diphenylcyclopropenone (DPC). This sequence joins TRBV3-1 and TRBJ1-2; the match to TRBD1 covers 9 bases. The chain's CDR3 is CASSSRDRVFLSYF. The CDR3 nucleotides read TGTGCCAGCAGCTCCCGGGACAGGGTCTTTTTGTCCTACTTC.